These 29 T cell receptor beta chains were sequenced from one sample in a study of shared clonotypes between healthy human individuals. TCRdb's copy holds only in-frame clones and misses some; the assay was immunoSEQ multiplex PCR. The sample comprises millions of clones, approximately 94% of which are singletons, and under 2% rests with the top ten. Naive CD8 cells lacked CD45RO and underwent positive selection for CCR7, leaving out terminally differentiated effector memory CD45RA+ cells. Sequencing was performed on naive CD8+ T cells from PBMCs. These receptors all come from a man younger than 30 in good health. Some clones in this sample may be carry-over from other donors' samples.

Written as DNA, the CDR3 is TGCAGCGTGGCGGGGGGCGCCGCATACGAGCAGTACTTC. Residues: CSVAGGAAYEQYF. The chain links TRBV29-1 to TRBJ2-7; TRBD2 matches at 8 bases. The V gene end was trimmed by 6 bases and the J gene end by 4 bases; junction bases not matched to a gene: 8. The CDR3 length is 13 residues. Germline V gene lookup returns CDR1 SQVTM and CDR2 ANQGSEA.

This rearrangement joins TRBV7-2 to TRBJ2-5; D might be TRBD2 (7 bases). The ends were cut back, 4 bases at V and 4 bases at J, with 13 bases in the middle. The CDR3 consists of 14 residues. Looked up from germline, CDR1 is SGHTA and CDR2 is FQGNSA. The CDR3 nucleotides read TGTGCCAGCAGCTGGGTGGGAGGGGGAGAGACCCAGTACTTC. This translates into CASSWVGGGETQYF.

This CDR3 is CASSPRGYTEAFF. The CDR3 DNA follows: TGTGCCAGCAGCCCGAGGGGTTACACTGAAGCTTTCTTT. The chain is built from TRBV7-3 and TRBJ1-1; D is possibly TRBD1 (5 bases). Looked up from germline, CDR1 is SGHTA and CDR2 is FQGTGA. The CDR3 runs to 13 residues. The ends were cut back, 5 bases at V and 3 bases at J, with 10 bases in the middle.

The V call is TRBV4-2, the J call TRBJ1-1; D ambiguous. Trimming pared 0 bases from V and 0 bases from J, leaving 20 bases between. The CDR3 loop spans 19 amino acids. Germline V lookup: CDR1 LGHNA, CDR2 YNFKEQ. CDR3 sequence reads: CASSQDKVGSWYVNTEAFF. The CDR3 DNA sequence: TGTGCCAGCAGCCAAGATAAAGTGGGCAGTTGGTATGTGAACACTGAAGCTTTCTTT.

The chain carries TRBV28 and TRBJ1-1; D uncertain. CDR3 length equals 13 residues. Germline-derived CDR1 and CDR2 are MDHEN and SYDVKM. V lost 6 bases to trimming and J lost 4 bases, with 12 bases between them. The CDR3 DNA sequence: TGTGCCAGCAGGGTTATAAGGTTCACTGAAGCTTTCTTT. Translation: CASRVIRFTEAFF.

The rearrangement uses TRBV2 and TRBJ2-1; 10 nucleotides agree with TRBD2. The CDR3 loop spans 13 amino acids. The germline CDR1 and CDR2 sequences are SNHLY and FYNNEI. The junction had 3 bases not matched to a gene; V was cut back by 8 bases and J by 5 bases. CDR3: CASLSGRDNEQFF. CDR3 in DNA: TGTGCCAGCCTCAGCGGGAGGGACAATGAGCAGTTCTTC.

This chain joins TRBV6-6 and TRBJ2-2; maybe TRBD2 (5 bases). CDR1 is MNHNY and CDR2 is SVGAGI in the germline V gene (reference sequence). Trimming took off 1 base at V and 1 base at J, with 10 bases between the two ends. The CDR3 covers 16 residues. In DNA form, the CDR3 reads TGTGCCAGCAGTTACTGGGCGAGGGAGAACACCGGGGAGCTGTTTTTT. This gives the protein CASSYWARENTGELFF.

Remarks on this clone: Other DNA sequences in the sample encode the same CDR3. The chain combines TRBV11-2 with TRBJ2-7, with D maybe TRBD1 (5 bases). In germline, CDR1 is SGHAT, CDR2 FQNNGV. The V end lost 3 bases, the J end lost 2 bases, and 11 bases lay between the germline ends. This CDR3 has 14 residues. The CDR3 reads CASSLDRGAYEQYF. The CDR3 bases are TGTGCCAGCAGCTTGGATAGGGGCGCCTACGAGCAGTACTTC.

The chain carries TRBV9 and TRBJ1-3, with D tentatively TRBD1 (5 bases). The germline gives CDR1 SGDLS, CDR2 YYNGEE. V lost 0 bases and J lost 0, with 16 bases in between. The CDR3 extends over 18 amino acids. The CDR3 here is CASSVGTRLARSGNTIYF. The CDR3 DNA is TGTGCCAGCAGCGTAGGGACAAGACTAGCACGCTCTGGAAACACCATATATTTT.

The chain employs TRBV19 and TRBJ1-5, with 12 bases lining up with TRBD1. Germline values: CDR1 LNHDA, CDR2 SQIVND (reference sequence). V shed 8 bases, J shed 4 bases, and the junction held 3 bases outside the gene matches. The CDR3 spans 14 residues. The CDR3 DNA is TGTGCCAGTCGGGACAGGGGGCCGAATCAGCCCCAGCATTTT. Translated: CASRDRGPNQPQHF.

A word on this clone: A much more abundant neighbour one base away suggests this may be a read error. The chain carries TRBV14 and TRBJ2-3, with unresolved D. Germline CDR1 reads SGHDN; CDR2 reads FVKESK. The length of the CDR3 is 10 residues. The V gene lost 6 bases and the J gene lost 5 bases, with 3 bases spanning the gap. The CDR3 here is CASRGDTQYF. The DNA of the CDR3 is TGTGCCAGCAGGGGAGATACGCAGTATTTT.

The CDR3 sequence is CASSSGGSNEKLFF. The CDR3 region has the DNA TGTGCCAGCAGTTCAGGGGGCAGCAATGAAAAACTGTTTTTT. The chain carries TRBV27 and TRBJ1-4; 8 positions agree with TRBD1. Trimming took 4 bases from V and 5 from J; bases not matched to a gene: 3. Germline CDR1 reads MNHEY; CDR2 reads SMNVEV (reference sequence). CDR3 length: 14 residues.

On this clone itself: Other DNA sequences in the sample encode the same CDR3. CDR3 loop: CASSFFGGTEAFF. The CDR3 DNA is TGTGCCAGCAGTTTCTTTGGTGGCACTGAAGCTTTCTTT. The chain couples TRBV27 to TRBJ1-1; D call uncertain. V was pared by 3 bases and J by 4 bases, with 9 bases between. CDR3 length: 13 residues. Germline CDR1 MNHEY, CDR2 SMNVEV (reference sequence).

The count of this clone is one. This chain uses TRBV6-5 with TRBJ2-1; no clear D gene. Trimming stripped 0 bases from V and 2 bases from J, with 8 bases between. This CDR3 comprises 15 residues. The germline CDR1 and CDR2 sequences are MNHEY and SVGAGI. CDR3 loop: CASSYSPSPYNEQFF. The CDR3 nucleotides read TGTGCCAGCAGTTACTCCCCAAGCCCCTACAATGAGCAGTTCTTC.

The chain joins TRBV7-2 to TRBJ2-3, with TRBD1 matching 8 bases. This CDR3 comprises 18 residues. V gave up 5 bases and J gave up 0 bases; unmatched junction bases: 13. CDR1 is SGHTA and CDR2 is FQGNSA in the germline V gene. The CDR3 DNA follows: TGTGCCAGCAGCCTTAGAGGGGTTGGGACAGGAAGCACAGATACGCAGTATTTT. Translating it yields CASSLRGVGTGSTDTQYF. Full variable domain (missing parts from reference TRBV7-2 and TRBJ2-3): GAGVSQSPSNKVTEKGKDVELRCDPISGHTALYWYRQSLGQGLEFLIYFQGNSAPDKSGLPSDRFSAERTGGSVSTLTIQRTQQEDSAVYLCASSLRGVGTGSTDTQYFGPGTRLTVL.

Details on this clone: The same CDR3 also results from other DNA sequences found in this sample. V gene TRBV28 combines with J gene TRBJ1-5, with 10 bases identical to TRBD1. Trimming took 6 bases from V and 5 from J; bases not matched to a gene: 4. CDR3 size: 14 residues. From germline, CDR1 is MDHEN and CDR2 SYDVKM. CDR3 sequence reads: CASRPTGGYQPQHF. Written as DNA, the CDR3 is TGTGCCAGCAGACCGACAGGGGGCTATCAGCCCCAGCATTTT.

The rearrangement links TRBV10-3 to TRBJ2-1; weak D call: TRBD1 (5 bases). The length of the CDR3 is 11 residues. V gave up 3 bases and J gave up 10 bases, with 7 bases separating them. Germline V gene sequence: CDR1 ENHRY, CDR2 SYGVKD. The CDR3 DNA reads as TGTGCCATCAGTGATAACAGGGAGCAGTTCTTC. Translation: CAISDNREQFF.

The chain is built from TRBV19 and TRBJ2-1; the match to TRBD2 covers 8 bases. From germline, CDR1 is LNHDA and CDR2 SQIVND (reference sequence). V dropped 5 bases and J dropped 10; count of bases not matched to a gene: 13. The CDR3 sequence is 15 residues long. CDR3 DNA sequence: TGTGCCAGTAGTCCGAGGGAGGCCGGGAGGGACGAGCAGTTCTTC. Amino acids: CASSPREAGRDEQFF.

The rearrangement uses TRBV7-9 and TRBJ2-1, with no clear D. V gave up 3 bases and J gave up 4 bases, with 25 bases separating them. The CDR3 loop spans 19 amino acids. Germline V gene data show CDR1 as SEHNR and CDR2 as FQNEAQ (reference sequence). The CDR3: CASSLNKISVAVPYNEQFF. For the CDR3, the DNA is TGTGCCAGCAGCTTGAATAAGATCTCAGTCGCGGTCCCTTACAATGAGCAGTTCTTC. Full variable domain (outside the CDR3, taken from reference TRBV7-9 and TRBJ2-1): DTGVSQNPRHKITKRGQNVTFRCDPISEHNRLYWYRQTLGQGPEFLTYFQNEAQLEKSRLLSDRFSAERPKGSFSTLEIQRTEQGDSAMYLCASSLNKISVAVPYNEQFFGPGTRLTVL.

The chain carries TRBV5-1 and TRBJ1-1; D call uncertain. V was pared by 4 bases and J by 4 bases, with 11 bases between. The V gene's germline CDR1 is SGHRS and CDR2 YFSETQ. This CDR3 region has 13 residues. CDR3 sequence: CASSPRPATEAFF. CDR3 in DNA: TGCGCCAGCAGCCCTCGACCCGCCACTGAAGCTTTCTTT.

The chain recombines TRBV19 with TRBJ2-7, with TRBD1 matching over 10 bases. Germline lookup yields CDR1 LNHDA and CDR2 SQIVND (reference sequence). V lost 5 bases and J lost 5; bases outside the gene matches: 3. This CDR3 is 13 amino acids long. The CDR3 sequence is CASSLGQGNEQYF. CDR3 DNA: TGTGCCAGTAGTCTGGGACAGGGGAACGAGCAGTACTTC. Full variable domain (rest looked up from reference TRBV19 and TRBJ2-7): DGGITQSPKYLFRKEGQNVTLSCEQNLNHDAMYWYRQDPGQGLRLIYYSQIVNDFQKGDIAEGYSVSREKKESFPLTVTSAQKNPTAFYLCASSLGQGNEQYFGPGTRLTVT.

This clone was recorded only once. The chain is built from TRBV28 and TRBJ2-7, with 7 bases identical to TRBD1. The CDR3 is 15 residues long. Trimming cost V 3 bases and J 2 bases; bases outside gene matches: 7. Looked up from germline, CDR1 is MDHEN and CDR2 is SYDVKM. Here the CDR3 reads CASSFLRQGPYEQYF. The CDR3 DNA follows: TGTGCCAGCAGTTTTTTACGACAGGGTCCCTACGAGCAGTACTTC.

The rearrangement links TRBV28 to TRBJ2-7, with D possibly being TRBD2 (5 bases). V was pared by 5 bases and J by 0 bases, with 14 bases between. Germline CDR1 MDHEN, CDR2 SYDVKM. The CDR3 loop spans 15 amino acids. The CDR3 nucleotides read TGTGCCAGCAGTCCCATGCGGACTCTCTCCTACGAGCAGTACTTC. Translating it yields CASSPMRTLSYEQYF. The whole variable domain, filled in from reference TRBV28 and TRBJ2-7, reads DVKVTQSSRYLVKRTGEKVFLECVQDMDHENMFWYRQDPGLGLRLIYFSYDVKMKEKGDIPEGYSVSREKKERFSLILESASTNQTSMYLCASSPMRTLSYEQYFGPGTRLTVT.

This chain uses TRBV13 with TRBJ2-7; perhaps TRBD2 as D (5 bases). CDR1 is PRHDT, CDR2 FYEKMQ, per germline (reference sequence). This CDR3 region has 12 residues. Trimming took off 6 bases at V and 5 bases at J, with 11 bases between the two ends. The CDR3 DNA reads as TGTGCCAGCAGTTCCTCCGGGGACGAGCAGTACTTC. This encodes CASSSSGDEQYF.

This clone was counted a single time. The chain recombines TRBV27 with TRBJ2-7; perhaps TRBD1 as D (6 bases). Germline lookup yields CDR1 MNHEY and CDR2 SMNVEV (reference sequence). This CDR3 region has 13 residues. Trimming took 5 bases from V and 4 from J, leaving 12 bases between them. The DNA of the CDR3 is TGTGCCAGCAGTCTACATACAGGGTACGAGCAGTACTTC. Its translation is CASSLHTGYEQYF.

The V call is TRBV27, the J call TRBJ2-1, with 10 bases matching TRBD1. CDR1 and CDR2 (germline): MNHEY, SMNVEV (reference sequence). V dropped 8 bases and J dropped 9; count of bases not matched to a gene: 10. This CDR3 region has 14 residues. The CDR3 here is CASADRGASGEQFF. In nucleotides, the CDR3 is TGTGCCAGCGCGGACAGGGGGGCCTCGGGTGAGCAGTTCTTC.

The chain links TRBV29-1 to TRBJ2-7; D is ambiguous. CDR1 and CDR2 (germline): SQVTM, ANQGSEA. This CDR3 is built from 12 residues. Trimming pared 6 bases from V and 5 bases from J, leaving 14 bases between. CDR3 nucleotide sequence: TGCAGCGTGGCCGTTTCCCGACACGAGCAGTACTTC. This codes for CSVAVSRHEQYF.

The chain links TRBV18 to TRBJ1-1; no reliable D call. Trimming shortened V by 0 bases and J by 1 base, and 6 bases separated the two germline ends. The CDR3 sequence is 14 residues long. Germline CDR1 is KGHSH and CDR2 is LQKENI. The CDR3 reads CASSPPSQNTEAFF. The CDR3 DNA reads TGTGCCAGCTCACCACCCTCACAGAACACTGAAGCTTTCTTT.

This chain joins TRBV21-1 and TRBJ2-7; the D call TRBD1 from the table was never checked on the DNA. TRBV21-1 is given as a pseudogene. This CDR3 spans 16 amino acids. CDR3 nucleotides: TGTGCCAGCAACTCATTTCGGGACAGCCGCACCTACGAGCAGTACTTC. It translates to CASNSFRDSRTYEQYF.